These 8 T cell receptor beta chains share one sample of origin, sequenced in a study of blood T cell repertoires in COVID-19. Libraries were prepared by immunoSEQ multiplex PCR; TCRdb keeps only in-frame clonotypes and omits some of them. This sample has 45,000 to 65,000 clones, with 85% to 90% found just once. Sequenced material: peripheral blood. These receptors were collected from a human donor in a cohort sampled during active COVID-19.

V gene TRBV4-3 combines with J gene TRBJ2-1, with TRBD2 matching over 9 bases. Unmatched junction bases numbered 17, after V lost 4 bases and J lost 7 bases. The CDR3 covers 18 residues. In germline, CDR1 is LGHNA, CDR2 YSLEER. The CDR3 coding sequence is TGCGCCAGCAGCCCTAATCCCTCCATAGCGGGAGATAAAAATGAGCAGTTCTTC. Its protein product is CASSPNPSIAGDKNEQFF.

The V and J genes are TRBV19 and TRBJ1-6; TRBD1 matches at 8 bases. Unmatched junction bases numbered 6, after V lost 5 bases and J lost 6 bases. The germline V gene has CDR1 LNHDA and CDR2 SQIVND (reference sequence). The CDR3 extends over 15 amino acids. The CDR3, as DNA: TGTGCCAGTAGTTCACTACAGGGGGTTAATTCACCCCTCCACTTT. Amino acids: CASSSLQGVNSPLHF.

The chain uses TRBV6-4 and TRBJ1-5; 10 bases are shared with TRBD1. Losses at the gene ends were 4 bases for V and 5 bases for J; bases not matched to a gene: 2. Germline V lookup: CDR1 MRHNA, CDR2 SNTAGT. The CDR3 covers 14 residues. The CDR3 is CASSAGTGDQPQHF. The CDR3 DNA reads TGTGCCAGCAGTGCAGGGACAGGGGATCAGCCCCAGCATTTT.

This CDR3 reads CASSLGDRGSFNEKLFF. CDR3 nucleotide sequence: TGTGCCAGCAGCTTAGGGGACAGGGGCAGTTTTAATGAAAAACTGTTTTTT. This chain connects TRBV7-9 to TRBJ1-4, with TRBD1 matching 10 bases. CDR1 and CDR2 (germline): SEHNR, FQNEAQ (reference sequence). The trim removed 1 base at V and 4 bases at J, leaving 6 bases unmatched. The CDR3 covers 17 residues.

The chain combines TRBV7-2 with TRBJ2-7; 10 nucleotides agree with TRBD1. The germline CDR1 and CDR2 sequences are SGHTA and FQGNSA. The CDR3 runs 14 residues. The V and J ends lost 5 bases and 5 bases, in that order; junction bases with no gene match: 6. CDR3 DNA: TGTGCCAGCAGCACCCGACAGGGGGCCCACGAGCAGTACTTC. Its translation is CASSTRQGAHEQYF.

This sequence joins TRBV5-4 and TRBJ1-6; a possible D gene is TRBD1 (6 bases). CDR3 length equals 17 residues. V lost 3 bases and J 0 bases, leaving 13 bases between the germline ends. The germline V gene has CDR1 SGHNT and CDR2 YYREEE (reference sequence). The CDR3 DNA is TGTGCCAGCAGCTCCGCACAGGGTCGCTCCTATAATTCACCCCTCCACTTT. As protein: CASSSAQGRSYNSPLHF.

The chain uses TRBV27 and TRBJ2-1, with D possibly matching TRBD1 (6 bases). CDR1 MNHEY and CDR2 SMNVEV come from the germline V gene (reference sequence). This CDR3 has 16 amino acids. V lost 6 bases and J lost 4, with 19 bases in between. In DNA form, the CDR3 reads TGTGCCAGCAGCGCGATACAGGGTAGGCTTTACAATGAGCAGTTCTTC. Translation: CASSAIQGRLYNEQFF.

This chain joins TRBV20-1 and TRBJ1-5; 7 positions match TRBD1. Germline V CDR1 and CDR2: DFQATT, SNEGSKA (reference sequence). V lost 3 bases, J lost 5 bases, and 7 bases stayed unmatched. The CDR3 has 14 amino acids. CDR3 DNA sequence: TGCAGTGCTAGTTTAGGGGGCCCCGATCAGCCCCAGCATTTT. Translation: CSASLGGPDQPQHF.